This TCR beta chain came from a study of neurological immune-mediated disorders. The time point here: longitudinal time-point 2. CDR1 and CDR2 from the germline V gene are SGHRS and YFSETQ. The CDR3 contains 15 residues. Trimming took off 3 bases at V and 0 bases at J, with 10 bases between the two ends. The authors made cDNA by 5'RACE with 10-nucleotide random UMIs. Each CDR3 protein gets one entry after TCRdb re-called the 5' RACE reads with MiXCR. The sample contains around 50,000 distinct CDR3 sequences, about an eighth of which appear only once. V is TRBV5-1 and J is TRBJ2-1; D possibly matches TRBD1 or TRBD2 (5 bases each). Sample: PBMCs. The clonotype was recovered from a male donor with HTLV-1-associated myelopathy (HAM/TSP). The chain's CDR3 is CASSSRDGSYNEQFF. The DNA of the CDR3 is TGCGCCAGCAGCTCCCGGGACGGCTCCTACAATGAGCAGTTCTTC.